This TCR beta chain was found in a study of blood T cell repertoires in COVID-19 (dated by TCRdb to 2020 to 2021). Context from the whole study: Samples from collaborators originated in the United States, Italy and Spain and spanned both the acute and convalescent phases of COVID-19. Nearly every sample came with metadata listing a de-identified subject ID, COVID-19 status, age in years and sex. The dataset comprised deeply sampled blood TCRbeta repertoires from subjects exposed to, actively infected with, or recovered from COVID-19. A freely available public database, intended as a resource for researchers studying the immune response to SARS-CoV-2, is where the repertoires were released. The material from the prospective study consisted of cDNA or gDNA derived from T cells, B-cell-depleted T cells, or PBMCs. Where HLA class I and class II types were available, the types were taken from metadata supplied by the sample provider, not from assay-based typing. Samples came from the ongoing ImmuneRACE study (first 160 participants) plus 1,254 subjects from 6 global collaborators.

Participants in the prospective study were enrolled through a virtual design, were aged about 18 to 100 years, and lived in roughly 24 United States geographic areas. Cohort assignment in the prospective study relied on participant-reported clinical history from a screening survey and a study questionnaire. Recovered participants in ImmuneRACE Cohort 3 were defined as having two consecutive negative NP/OP PCR tests, clearance from a healthcare professional, or resolution of symptoms. In the prospective study, mobile phlebotomists collected whole blood, serum and a nasopharyngeal or oropharyngeal swab from each participant. Additional blood draws and questionnaires over a roughly two-month period could optionally be provided by prospective study participants. Before DNA extraction, blood samples from the prospective study were shipped at room temperature or frozen. The immunoSEQ Assay, a bias-controlled multiplex PCR, was used to amplify TCRbeta CDR3 regions from genomic DNA. For the original study's pipeline: Nucleated cell counts per sample were estimated from amplification of reference gene primers within the assay. Sequence reads were collapsed and filtered to measure the absolute abundance of every unique TCRbeta CDR3 rearrangement. For each sample, productive Simpson clonality was calculated as the square root of Simpson's diversity index over productive rearrangements. TCRdb holds this immuneACCESS table with in-frame rearrangements only. Some clones are missing; in checked studies, unresolved V genes explain under half, and the rest has no known cause. V and J calls and clone size are copied from that table; D and trimming were computed from the DNA. The sample yields approximately 300,000 clones; roughly 85% were counted once. Approximately 5.4% of the sample is held by the ten biggest clonotypes.

General study outcomes and caveats: Clinical and demographic metadata were provided uncurated, with the amount varying by source and participant.

Comment on this clone: Its antigen remains unidentified. Per-base qualities were not stored, and no clone one base away is much larger.

For this chain, trimming is 4 bases at the V end and 5 bases at the J end, and the number of junction bases without a gene match is 7. The CDR3 holds 14 amino acids from the cysteine to the phenylalanine. Only the CDR3 portion is preserved as DNA: 42 bases, with reading frame beginning at the first base. CDR1 and CDR2 (SGHRS, YFSETQ) derive from the germline V gene. The chain is assembled from TRBV5-1 and TRBJ2-7; 9 bases in between match TRBD1. The clonotype originates from a young woman who had recovered from COVID-19. Sample: PBMCs or T cells enriched from blood (not recorded which). The sequenced DNA: TGCGCCAGCAGCCCCGGGACAGGGATTAACGAGCAGTACTTC. This sequence encodes CASSPGTGINEQYF.